Included here is one TCR beta chain sequence, with context. The antigen is undetermined. This sample was taken from a study of OX40 agonist ivuxolimab in advanced cancers. For the study at large: Ivuxolimab, an agonist antibody against OX40 (CD134), was given to patients.

Study outcomes and limitations: Antigen specificity was not determined for the expanded peripheral T cells.

Autoimmune disease history or systemic immunosuppression led to patients being barred. The V end was cut by 2 bases, the J end by 1 base, with 7 bases between. This CDR3 is 13 amino acids long. The germline V gene has CDR1 SGHRS and CDR2 YFSETQ. Only in-frame clones appear in the TCRdb table, and some are missing; sequencing was by immunoSEQ multiplex PCR. The sample shows some 20,000 clones, 80% to 85% of them seen only once. This specimen consisted of CD4+ or CD8+ T cells sorted from blood, obtained in a trial of the OX40 agonist ivuxolimab. The chain combines TRBV5-1 with TRBJ2-7, with unresolved D. This TCR came from an adult with an advanced solid tumor such as melanoma, head and neck, liver or kidney cancer. The CDR3 bases are TGCGCCAGCAGCTTTAGTGGGTCCTACGAGCAGTACTTC. Its translation is CASSFSGSYEQYF.